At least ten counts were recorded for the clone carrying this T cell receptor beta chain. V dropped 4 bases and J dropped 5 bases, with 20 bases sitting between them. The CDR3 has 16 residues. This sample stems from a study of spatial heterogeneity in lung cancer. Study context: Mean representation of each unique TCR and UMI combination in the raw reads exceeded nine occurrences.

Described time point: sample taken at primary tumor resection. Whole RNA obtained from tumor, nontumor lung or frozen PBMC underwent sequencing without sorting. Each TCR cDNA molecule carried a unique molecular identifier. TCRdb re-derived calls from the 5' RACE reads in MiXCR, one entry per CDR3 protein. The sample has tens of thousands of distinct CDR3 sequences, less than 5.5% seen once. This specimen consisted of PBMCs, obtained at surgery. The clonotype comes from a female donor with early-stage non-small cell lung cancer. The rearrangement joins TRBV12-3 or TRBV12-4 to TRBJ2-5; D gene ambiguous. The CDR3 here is CASSSPGVWASETQYF. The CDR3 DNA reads TGTGCCAGCAGTTCCCCCGGTGTTTGGGCGAGTGAGACCCAGTACTTC.